This TCR beta chain was retrieved from a study of blood T cell repertoires in COVID-19. About the research overall: Acute-phase and convalescent COVID-19 samples originated in the United States, Italy and Spain. From T cells, B-cell-depleted T cells, or PBMCs came the material, which was cDNA or gDNA.

The ends lost 2 bases at V and 2 bases at J; junction bases unmatched: 4. This CDR3 comprises 17 residues. Germline loops: CDR1 SGHVS, CDR2 FNYEAQ. How the authors handled the data: For nucleated cells, counts were estimated from reference gene primer amplification. Assay used: immunoSEQ multiplex PCR; TCRdb lists only in-frame clones, some missing. V, J and clone size derive from that table, while D and trimming were established from the DNA sequence. Altogether fewer than 150,000 clones are present, 77% being singletons, with the ten largest covering around a fifth. The source of this sequence is an elderly man with acute or convalescent COVID-19. Sequencing was done on a sample of peripheral blood. The chain combines TRBV7-6 with TRBJ2-2; 11 bases line up with TRBD2. CDR3 region: CASSLLAGGLNTGELFF. The DNA of the CDR3 is TGTGCCAGCAGCTTACTAGCGGGGGGACTAAACACCGGGGAGCTGTTTTTT. The variable domain in full, with the rest retrieved from reference TRBV7-6 and TRBJ2-2, is GAGVSQSPRYKVTKRGQDVALRCDPISGHVSLYWYRQALGQGPEFLTYFNYEAQQDKSGLPNDRFSAERPEGSISTLTIQRTEQRDSAMYRCASSLLAGGLNTGELFFGEGSRLTVL.